The 18 T cell receptor beta chains listed next were all sequenced from one sample in a study of blood T cell repertoires in COVID-19. TCRdb's copy holds only in-frame clones and misses some; the assay was immunoSEQ multiplex PCR. The table lists 200,000 to 250,000 clones, about nine tenths of them singletons. The sequenced sample consisted of peripheral blood. The receptors were sampled from a woman aged 60-75 years with acute or convalescent COVID-19.

DNA for the CDR3: TGTGCCAGCAACCGACTAGCGGGAGGTACTAGCACAGATACGCAGTATTTT. It yields the protein CASNRLAGGTSTDTQYF. The V and J genes are TRBV2 and TRBJ2-3, with TRBD2 matching 13 bases. Germline-derived CDR1 and CDR2 are SNHLY and FYNNEI. The CDR3 consists of 17 residues. The trim removed 7 bases at V and 0 bases at J, leaving 7 bases unmatched.

This chain links TRBV12-3 or TRBV12-4 with TRBJ1-1; D is ambiguous. Trimming removed 6 bases from V and 5 bases from J, with 7 bases in between. This CDR3 contains 11 residues. The CDR3 loop is CASSGGTEAFF. The CDR3 DNA follows: TGTGCCAGCAGCGGAGGTACTGAAGCTTTCTTT.

The genes are TRBV9 and TRBJ2-3; D remains unclear. This CDR3 has 14 amino acids. V shed 0 bases and J shed 0 bases, with 5 bases lying between them. Per germline, CDR1 SGDLS and CDR2 YYNGEE. CDR3 in amino acids: CASSVVPSTDTQYF. DNA for the CDR3: TGTGCCAGCAGCGTAGTTCCTAGCACAGATACGCAGTATTTT.

This clone has more than one count but fewer than ten. The chain has TRBV19 and TRBJ2-5; 9 bases are a match to TRBD2. From germline, CDR1 is LNHDA and CDR2 SQIVND (reference sequence). CDR3 size: 15 residues. The junction had 3 bases not matched to a gene; V was cut back by 0 bases and J by 4 bases. CDR3 amino acids: CASSIDSGSGETQYF. CDR3 bases: TGTGCCAGTAGTATAGATAGCGGGAGCGGAGAGACCCAGTACTTC.

The rearrangement links TRBV5-5 to TRBJ2-6; D is unresolved. Germline loops: CDR1 SGHKS, CDR2 YYEKEE (reference sequence). V was shortened by 0 bases and J by 2 bases, with 6 bases between the two germline ends. This CDR3 is 15 amino acids long. CDR3 in DNA: TGTGCCAGCAGCTTGGGGGCTCCTGGGGCCAACGTCCTGACTTTC. It encodes CASSLGAPGANVLTF.

This chain uses TRBV7-9 with TRBJ1-5, with 8 positions matching TRBD1. The CDR3 totals 18 residues. Germline assignment: CDR1 SEHNR and CDR2 FQNEAQ (reference sequence). J lost 6 bases, V lost 5 bases, and 18 bases had no gene match. The CDR3 nucleotides read TGTGCCAGCAGCAAATCGACAGGGGACCTTACAAGAGGTCAGCCCCAGCATTTT. As protein: CASSKSTGDLTRGQPQHF.

The gene calls are TRBV6-5 and TRBJ1-2, with a weak D call TRBD1 (6 bases). The CDR3 is 15 residues long. Looked up from germline, CDR1 is MNHEY and CDR2 is SVGAGI. V was shortened by 0 bases and J by 7 bases, with 15 bases between the two germline ends. CDR3 sequence (DNA): TGTGCCAGCAGTTACTCCCTCAGGGGCAGTGGTGGCTACACCTTC. This gives the protein CASSYSLRGSGGYTF.

V is TRBV2 and J is TRBJ2-1, with 10 bases aligning to TRBD2. In germline, CDR1 is SNHLY, CDR2 FYNNEI. The CDR3 loop spans 15 amino acids. The V segment lost 4 bases and the J segment 10 bases; nucleotides outside the gene matches: 10. The CDR3, as DNA: TGTGCCAGCAGTGCTAGTAGCGGGGGGTCAAGGGAGCAGTTCTTC. Protein sequence: CASSASSGGSREQFF.

This clone was seen a single time. V is TRBV5-1 and J is TRBJ1-2, with D tentatively TRBD1 (6 bases). CDR1 SGHRS and CDR2 YFSETQ come from the germline V gene. The CDR3 runs to 12 residues. Trimming took 5 bases from V and 2 from J, leaving 7 bases between them. The CDR3 protein is CASSTGNYGYTF. The CDR3 nucleotides are TGCGCCAGCAGTACAGGGAACTATGGCTACACCTTC.

The chain uses TRBV11-2 and TRBJ2-4, with 10 positions matching TRBD1. The V and J ends lost 1 base and 1 base, in that order; junction bases with no gene match: 7. The CDR3 has 18 amino acids. Germline V gene data show CDR1 as SGHAT and CDR2 as FQNNGV. DNA for the CDR3: TGTGCCAGCAGCTTAGCCCCCCGGGACAGGGGTGCCAAAAACATTCAGTACTTC. It yields the protein CASSLAPRDRGAKNIQYF.

This sequence joins TRBV18 and TRBJ2-3; D unclear. Trimming removed 3 bases from V and 5 bases from J, with 3 bases in between. The CDR3 consists of 11 residues. Germline loops: CDR1 KGHSH, CDR2 LQKENI. The chain's CDR3 is CASSPRDTQYF. The CDR3 DNA follows: TGTGCCAGCTCACCGAGAGATACGCAGTATTTT. The variable domain in full, completed from reference TRBV18 and TRBJ2-3, reads NAGVMQNPRHLVRRRGQEARLRCSPMKGHSHVYWYRQLPEEGLKFMVYLQKENIIDESGMPKERFSAEFPKEGPSILRIQQVVRGDSAAYFCASSPRDTQYFGPGTRLTVL.

This clone was counted a few times. The chain combines TRBV7-9 with TRBJ2-1; possibly TRBD1 for D (5 bases). Germline loops: CDR1 SEHNR, CDR2 FQNEAQ (reference sequence). This CDR3 is built from 15 residues. V was clipped by 3 bases and J by 6 bases, with 15 bases between them. CDR3 DNA sequence: TGTGCCAGCAGCTTGGGGTCAATAGGGGCCAATGAGCAGTTCTTC. Its protein product is CASSLGSIGANEQFF.

This clone was recorded only once. This rearrangement joins TRBV9 to TRBJ2-1, with 13 bases identical to TRBD2. CDR3 length: 16 residues. Germline CDR1 SGDLS, CDR2 YYNGEE. Losses at the gene ends were 4 bases for V and 5 bases for J; bases not matched to a gene: 6. In nucleotides, the CDR3 is TGTGCCAGCAGCCCTACTAGCGGGGGGGCCAACAATGAGCAGTTCTTC. It specifies CASSPTSGGANNEQFF.

The chain carries TRBV21-1 and TRBJ1-2; the table's D gene call, TRBD1, was not cross checked with the DNA. TRBV21-1 is assigned pseudogene status. The CDR3 contains 13 residues. The CDR3 DNA follows: TGTGCCAGCAGCGTACTACAGGGTGAGGGCTACACCTTC. Translated, it gives CASSVLQGEGYTF.

J is TRBJ2-3 and V is TRBV19, with TRBD1 identical over 9 bases. Trimming cost V 4 bases and J 3 bases; bases outside gene matches: 8. In germline, CDR1 is LNHDA, CDR2 SQIVND (reference sequence). The CDR3 sequence is 16 residues long. Here the CDR3 reads CASSTRTGVRTDTQYF. In nucleotides, the CDR3 is TGTGCCAGTAGTACTCGGACAGGGGTTAGAACAGATACGCAGTATTTT.

The genes are TRBV11-2 and TRBJ2-5, with TRBD1 matching 11 bases. This CDR3 has 14 residues. The germline V gene encodes CDR1 SGHAT and CDR2 FQNNGV. V lost 6 bases and J lost 4; bases outside the gene matches: 4. DNA for the CDR3: TGTGCCAGCAGGTCCGGGACAGGGGGAGAGACCCAGTACTTC. It codes for CASRSGTGGETQYF.

The chain uses TRBV11-2 and TRBJ1-5, with D possibly being TRBD1 (6 bases). V was pared by 3 bases and J by 0 bases, with 9 bases between. CDR1 is SGHAT, CDR2 FQNNGV, per germline. The CDR3 runs to 15 residues. CDR3 loop: CASSFGQYSNQPQHF. Here the CDR3 DNA reads TGTGCCAGCAGCTTTGGACAGTATAGCAATCAGCCCCAGCATTTT.

The CDR3 DNA reads as TGTGCCAGCAGCTTAGTTGTGACTAGCGGTATAAATGAGCAGTTCTTC. It yields the protein CASSLVVTSGINEQFF. The V and J genes are TRBV7-8 and TRBJ2-1; TRBD2 aligns across 9 bases. Trimming cost V 1 base and J 7 bases; bases outside gene matches: 8. Germline assignment: CDR1 SGHVS and CDR2 FQNEAQ. The CDR3 is 16 amino acids.